The 24 T cell receptor beta chains given below trace back to one sample, sequenced in a study of OX40 agonist ivuxolimab in advanced cancers. Sequencing was performed with immunoSEQ multiplex PCR; in TCRdb, only in-frame clones are kept and a portion is missing. The table has 85,000 to 100,000 clones, roughly 94% seen once. The sequences come from CD4+ or CD8+ T cells sorted from blood, collected in a trial of the OX40 agonist ivuxolimab. These receptor sequences come from an adult with an advanced solid tumor such as melanoma, head and neck, liver or kidney cancer.

The chain uses TRBV30 and TRBJ1-4; no clear D gene. V gave up 1 base and J gave up 7 bases, with 4 bases separating them. The germline gives CDR1 GTSNPN, CDR2 SVGIG (reference sequence). This CDR3 contains 11 residues. CDR3 in amino acids: CAWSDPEKLFF. The CDR3 coding sequence is TGTGCCTGGAGTGATCCTGAAAAACTGTTTTTT.

The chain uses TRBV19 and TRBJ2-2, with no clear D. Looked up from germline, CDR1 is LNHDA and CDR2 is SQIVND (reference sequence). Trimming removed 4 bases at V and 7 bases at J, with 10 bases between. The CDR3 is 13 residues long. This CDR3 is CASSTGWGGELFF. CDR3 in DNA: TGTGCCAGTAGTACGGGCTGGGGCGGGGAGCTGTTTTTT.

J is TRBJ2-7 and V is TRBV6-5; D is undetermined. This CDR3 is built from 10 residues. V dropped 2 bases and J dropped 7 bases, with 3 bases sitting between them. Germline V gene lookup returns CDR1 MNHEY and CDR2 SVGAGI. CDR3 amino acids: CASSYKEQYF. The CDR3 coding sequence is TGTGCCAGCAGTTACAAGGAGCAGTACTTC.

The gene calls are TRBV5-1 and TRBJ2-7; D is ambiguous. V was pared by 1 base and J by 1 base, with 21 bases between. Germline assignment: CDR1 SGHRS and CDR2 YFSETQ. The CDR3 has 18 amino acids. CDR3 DNA sequence: TGCGCCAGCAGCTTGACCCACTTCCTCGTAACCCCGTCCTACGAGCAGTACTTC. This sequence encodes CASSLTHFLVTPSYEQYF. Full variable domain (missing parts from reference TRBV5-1 and TRBJ2-7): KAGVTQTPRYLIKTRGQQVTLSCSPISGHRSVSWYQQTPGQGLQFLFEYFSETQRNKGNFPGRFSGRQFSNSRSEMNVSTLELGDSALYLCASSLTHFLVTPSYEQYFGPGTRLTVT.

To note about this clone: One end of the junction does not line up with germline, which may come from a read error. This CDR3 reads CASSLEGTERETQYF. CDR3 DNA sequence: TGTGCTAGCAGCTTAGAAGGGACAGAAAGAGAGACCCAGTACTTC. The chain links TRBV7-7 to TRBJ2-5; 7 nucleotides match TRBD1. The CDR3 spans 15 residues. CDR1 is SSHAT, CDR2 FNYEAQ, per germline (reference sequence).

The rearrangement joins TRBV11-2 to TRBJ2-7; D might be TRBD2 (5 bases). In germline, CDR1 is SGHAT, CDR2 FQNNGV. The CDR3 has 13 amino acids. V lost 2 bases to trimming and J lost 4 bases, with 9 bases between them. CDR3 DNA: TGTGCCAGCAGCTTAAGGGAGTTTTACGAGCAGTACTTC. Amino acid sequence: CASSLREFYEQYF.

The gene calls are TRBV6-1 and TRBJ2-5; D ambiguous. V was trimmed by 4 bases and J by 3 bases, leaving 6 bases between them. The germline V gene encodes CDR1 MNHNS and CDR2 SASEGT. CDR3 length equals 12 residues. The CDR3 nucleotides read TGTGCCAGCAGTGGGGGTGAAGAGACCCAGTACTTC. Amino acid sequence: CASSGGEETQYF.

The rearrangement links TRBV5-1 to TRBJ1-1; D is unresolved. This CDR3 is 15 amino acids long. The germline V gene encodes CDR1 SGHRS and CDR2 YFSETQ. The V end was cut by 7 bases, the J end by 1 base, with 17 bases between. Here the CDR3 reads CASSEWAGANTEAFF. DNA of the CDR3: TGCGCCAGCTCCGAATGGGCAGGTGCGAACACTGAAGCTTTCTTT. Drawing the rest from reference TRBV5-1 and TRBJ1-1, the complete variable domain is KAGVTQTPRYLIKTRGQQVTLSCSPISGHRSVSWYQQTPGQGLQFLFEYFSETQRNKGNFPGRFSGRQFSNSRSEMNVSTLELGDSALYLCASSEWAGANTEAFFGQGTRLTVV.

This sequence joins TRBV5-4 and TRBJ2-3; 8 bases match TRBD2. Germline lookup yields CDR1 SGHNT and CDR2 YYREEE (reference sequence). J was trimmed by 2 bases and V by 4 bases; bases with no gene match: 6. The CDR3 sequence is 15 residues long. CDR3 nucleotide sequence: TGTGCCAGCAGCCCGGGAGGGCCACTCACAGATACGCAGTATTTT. Its translation is CASSPGGPLTDTQYF. Full variable domain (missing parts from reference TRBV5-4 and TRBJ2-3): ETGVTQSPTHLIKTRGQQVTLRCSSQSGHNTVSWYQQALGQGPQFIFQYYREEENGRGNFPPRFSGLQFPNYSSELNVNALELDDSALYLCASSPGGPLTDTQYFGPGTRLTVL.

The chain has TRBV4-3 and TRBJ2-3; possible D gene TRBD2, 6 bases. Trimming shortened V by 4 bases and J by 0 bases, and 14 bases separated the two germline ends. This CDR3 contains 16 residues. Per germline, CDR1 LGHNA and CDR2 YSLEER. CDR3 DNA: TGCGCCAGCAGCCTTACGGGACTTTCTAGCACAGATACGCAGTATTTT. Translated, it gives CASSLTGLSSTDTQYF.

The rearrangement uses TRBV6-1 and TRBJ1-2; D is possibly TRBD1 (5 bases). V shed 1 base and J shed 6 bases, with 15 bases lying between them. The CDR3 is 15 residues long. CDR1 MNHNS and CDR2 SASEGT come from the germline V gene. CDR3 nucleotide sequence: TGTGCCAGCAGTGAAGGATCGGCAGGGTGGGATGGCTACACCTTC. It specifies CASSEGSAGWDGYTF.

V gene TRBV28 combines with J gene TRBJ2-3, with D possibly matching TRBD2 (5 bases). Germline CDR1 reads MDHEN; CDR2 reads SYDVKM. V lost 4 bases and J lost 14, with 16 bases in between. There are 12 residues in the CDR3. CDR3 bases: TGTGCCAGCAGTTCTATCCGGGGAAAGGGGTATTTT. Translating gives CASSSIRGKGYF.

This chain links TRBV28 with TRBJ1-5, with 8 bases aligning to TRBD1. The germline V gene has CDR1 MDHEN and CDR2 SYDVKM. The J segment lost 6 bases and the V segment lost 7 bases, leaving 8 bases of the junction unmatched. The CDR3 is 14 amino acids. CDR3 DNA: TGTGCCAGCACAATGGACAGGGTGAGTCAGCCCCAGCATTTT. This gives the protein CASTMDRVSQPQHF.

The table lists this clone with a few counts. The genes are TRBV6-5 and TRBJ2-3; a possible D gene is TRBD1 (6 bases). CDR3 length: 15 residues. Between the trimmed V and J ends, which lost 6 bases and 2 bases, there was a span of 15 bases. Germline-derived CDR1 and CDR2 are MNHEY and SVGAGI. CDR3 DNA: TGTGCCAGCAGGATTACAGGGATTACCACAGATACGCAGTATTTT. Protein: CASRITGITTDTQYF.

The V gene is TRBV7-9, the J gene TRBJ2-3; D not certain. CDR1 is SEHNR and CDR2 is FQNEAQ in the germline V gene (reference sequence). V was shortened by 3 bases and J by 1 base, with 8 bases between the two germline ends. The CDR3 loop spans 14 amino acids. CDR3 coding DNA: TGTGCCAGCAGCTTTAACCTCGGCACAGATACGCAGTATTTT. Translated: CASSFNLGTDTQYF.

This sequence joins TRBV5-1 and TRBJ1-4, with D maybe TRBD1 (5 bases). V lost 1 base and J lost 1, with 11 bases in between. The CDR3 is 16 amino acids. Per germline, CDR1 SGHRS and CDR2 YFSETQ. The CDR3 spells CASSLRFGGTNEKLFF. CDR3 nucleotide sequence: TGCGCCAGCAGCTTGAGGTTCGGGGGAACTAATGAAAAACTGTTTTTT. The full variable domain, with the rest looked up from reference TRBV5-1 and TRBJ1-4, is KAGVTQTPRYLIKTRGQQVTLSCSPISGHRSVSWYQQTPGQGLQFLFEYFSETQRNKGNFPGRFSGRQFSNSRSEMNVSTLELGDSALYLCASSLRFGGTNEKLFFGSGTQLSVL.

The V call is TRBV7-3, the J call TRBJ2-2; 9 bases agree with TRBD1. With V trimmed by 6 bases and J by 5 bases, 7 bases remained unmatched. This CDR3 contains 15 residues. Per the germline V gene, CDR1 is SGHTA and CDR2 is FQGTGA. The CDR3 bases are TGTGCCAGCAGTCGTCCCGGGACAGGGACCGGGGAGCTGTTTTTT. It codes for CASSRPGTGTGELFF. Full variable domain (rest looked up from reference TRBV7-3 and TRBJ2-2): GAGVSQTPSNKVTEKGKYVELRCDPISGHTALYWYRQSLGQGPEFLIYFQGTGAADDSGLPNDRFFAVRPEGSVSTLKIQRTERGDSAVYLCASSRPGTGTGELFFGEGSRLTVL.

The rearrangement links TRBV10-3 to TRBJ1-5; D is unresolved. The V and J ends lost 4 bases and 2 bases respectively, with 15 bases between them. This CDR3 contains 16 residues. The V gene's germline CDR1 is ENHRY and CDR2 SYGVKD. The CDR3 reads CAISGGGPGGNQPQHF. Here the CDR3 DNA reads TGTGCCATCAGTGGCGGAGGGCCAGGCGGCAATCAGCCCCAGCATTTT.

The chain carries TRBV28 and TRBJ2-4; 14 bases are a match to TRBD2. Germline CDR1 and CDR2: MDHEN and SYDVKM. The length of the CDR3 is 16 residues. The ends lost 4 bases at V and 7 bases at J; junction bases unmatched: 6. The chain's CDR3 is CASSSGTSGSLNIQYF. The CDR3 nucleotides read TGTGCCAGCAGTTCCGGGACTAGCGGGAGCTTGAACATTCAGTACTTC.

This clone was seen once. The chain combines TRBV6-5 with TRBJ2-1; D unclear. The CDR3 consists of 12 residues. Germline assignment: CDR1 MNHEY and CDR2 SVGAGI. V was clipped by 6 bases and J by 12 bases, with 15 bases between them. CDR3 sequence reads: CASRATLSGQFF. The CDR3 region has the DNA TGTGCCAGCAGGGCGACTCTTTCGGGGCAGTTCTTC.

The chain employs TRBV6-5 and TRBJ1-3, with a possible D match to TRBD1 (6 bases). The CDR3 loop spans 14 amino acids. Trimming removed 11 bases at V and 3 bases at J, with 17 bases between. Germline CDR1 is MNHEY and CDR2 is SVGAGI. As DNA, the CDR3 is TGTGCCGTTCACAGGGACCTTAATGGAAACACCATATATTTT. It is translated as CAVHRDLNGNTIYF.

This chain links TRBV19 with TRBJ2-7; weak D call: TRBD2 (5 bases). The CDR3 has 12 amino acids. Trimming cost V 4 bases and J 3 bases, with 7 bases left between them. Germline CDR1 is LNHDA and CDR2 is SQIVND (reference sequence). The CDR3 region is CASSNRDYEQYF. The CDR3 DNA reads as TGTGCCAGTAGTAACCGGGACTACGAGCAGTACTTC.

This clone was picked up one time. The genes are TRBV10-3 and TRBJ2-4, with a weak D call TRBD2 (5 bases). Per germline, CDR1 ENHRY and CDR2 SYGVKD. This CDR3 is built from 17 residues. V was shortened by 0 bases and J by 4 bases, with 16 bases between the two germline ends. DNA of the CDR3: TGTGCCATCAGTGAGTCTACGGGGATAGAGGTGAAAAACATTCAGTACTTC. Amino acid sequence: CAISESTGIEVKNIQYF.

The chain joins TRBV18 to TRBJ1-1; D not certain. V shed 5 bases and J shed 1 base, with 11 bases lying between them. Germline CDR1 KGHSH, CDR2 LQKENI. This CDR3 is 14 amino acids long. This chain's CDR3 is CASSTAQRNTEAFF. In DNA, the CDR3 is TGTGCCAGCTCAACGGCACAGAGGAACACTGAAGCTTTCTTT.